Shown below are 19 T cell receptor beta chains from a single sample sequenced in a study of multiple sclerosis patients with progressive multifocal leukoencephalopathy. Clones were sequenced by immunoSEQ multiplex PCR, and TCRdb holds only the in-frame ones, with some missing. The table records 25,000 or so clones, 75% to 95% of them present only once. Time point denoted: 12 to 13 months of natalizumab therapy. Sequences were derived from PBMCs, sampled from a patient treated with natalizumab. Receptors were obtained from a man between 25 and 39 years old with multiple sclerosis.

The chain is built from TRBV12-1 and TRBJ2-1; the table assigns TRBD2, which was not confirmed against the DNA. TRBV12-1 counts as a pseudogene. The CDR3 contains 13 residues. CDR3: CASSFDRVPEQFF. The CDR3 region has the DNA TGTGCCAGCAGCTTTGACCGGGTTCCTGAGCAGTTCTTC.

V and J are TRBV21-1 and TRBJ2-7; TRBD1 is taken as the D call from the table, unchecked against the DNA. TRBV21-1 is a documented pseudogene. The CDR3 loop spans 18 amino acids. The CDR3: CASSNLYSGQGSRYEQYV. The CDR3 bases are TGTGCCAGCAGCAACCTATATTCGGGACAGGGTTCCCGCTACGAGCAGTACGTC.

The V call is TRBV7-9, the J call TRBJ1-3; TRBD1 matches 7 bases. Trimming removed 3 bases from V and 2 bases from J; junction bases left unmatched: 4. Germline assignment: CDR1 SEHNR and CDR2 FQNEAQ (reference sequence). This CDR3 spans 15 amino acids. The DNA of the CDR3 is TGTGCCAGCAGCTTTGGAGGGGGCGCTGGAAACACCATATATTTT. Residues: CASSFGGGAGNTIYF.

The chain's CDR3 is CASSPNMRPYEQYF. DNA for the CDR3: TGTGCCAGCAGCCCAAATATGAGACCCTACGAGCAGTACTTC. The chain is built from TRBV9 and TRBJ2-5, with no clear D. TRBJ2-7 matches the DNA end more closely, so the J call is doubtful. This CDR3 has 14 residues. Per the germline V gene, CDR1 is SGDLS and CDR2 is YYNGEE.

The V gene is TRBV4-1, the J gene TRBJ2-3; 10 bases align to TRBD2. This CDR3 is built from 15 residues. Germline trimming cut 5 bases from V and 0 bases from J; bases unmatched to any gene: 2. The germline gives CDR1 MGHRA, CDR2 YSYEKL. Here the CDR3 DNA reads TGCGCCAGCAGCTATAGCGGGAGGAGCACAGATACGCAGTATTTT. Translation: CASSYSGRSTDTQYF.

The chain links TRBV14 to TRBJ2-2; D is possibly TRBD1 (5 bases). CDR3 length: 15 residues. Germline-derived CDR1 and CDR2 are SGHDN and FVKESK. The germline V and J ends were trimmed by 3 bases and 3 bases, with 11 bases remaining between them. CDR3 loop: CASSHRAGYTGELFF. The DNA of the CDR3 is TGTGCCAGCAGCCACCGGGCAGGGTACACCGGGGAGCTGTTTTTT. Filled out from reference TRBV14 and TRBJ2-2, the complete variable domain reads EAGVTQFPSHSVIEKGQTVTLRCDPISGHDNLYWYRRVMGKEIKFLLHFVKESKQDESGMPNNRFLAERTGGTYSTLKVQPAELEDSGVYFCASSHRAGYTGELFFGEGSRLTVL.

This chain links TRBV9 with TRBJ1-4, with TRBD1 identical over 7 bases. The J segment lost 4 bases and the V segment lost 4 bases, leaving 7 bases of the junction unmatched. CDR1 and CDR2 (germline): SGDLS, YYNGEE. The CDR3 loop spans 15 amino acids. As DNA, the CDR3 is TGTGCCAGCAGCACCCGGACAGGCATTAATGAAAAACTGTTTTTT. Its translation: CASSTRTGINEKLFF.

As concerns this clone: At one end the junction does not follow the germline gene, possibly because of a read error. The chain uses TRBV4-2 and TRBJ2-2, with D perhaps matching TRBD2 (5 bases). The V gene's germline CDR1 is LGHNA and CDR2 YNFKEQ. This CDR3 is built from 14 residues. As DNA, the CDR3 is TGTGCCAGCAGCCCCCAATCGAACACCGGGGAGATGTTTTTT. It encodes CASSPQSNTGEMFF.

The chain carries TRBV7-9 and TRBJ1-3, with D uncertain. CDR1 and CDR2 from the germline V gene are SEHNR and FQNEAQ (reference sequence). CDR3 length equals 16 residues. The V and J ends lost 2 bases and 0 bases respectively, with 11 bases between them. The CDR3 protein is CASSLRAGVSGNTIYF. Written as DNA, the CDR3 is TGTGCCAGCAGCTTACGAGCCGGGGTCTCTGGAAACACCATATATTTT.

The chain links TRBV29-1 to TRBJ2-7; the D gene is possibly TRBD2 (6 bases). V lost 4 bases to trimming and J lost 2 bases, with 12 bases between them. There are 13 residues in the CDR3. CDR1 is SQVTM, CDR2 ANQGSEA, per germline. This CDR3 is CSVVTAGPYEQYF. Here the CDR3 DNA reads TGCAGCGTTGTCACGGCGGGACCCTACGAGCAGTACTTC.

The chain recombines TRBV10-2 with TRBJ2-1; either TRBD1 or TRBD2 may fit D (5 bases each). V was pared by 9 bases and J by 6 bases, with 15 bases between. The CDR3 length is 13 residues. Germline CDR1 is WSHSY and CDR2 is SAAADI. CDR3 residues: CASSGTTRNEQFF. The CDR3 region has the DNA TGCGCCAGTTCGGGGACGACTCGCAATGAGCAGTTCTTC.

This clone has a single count. Germline is not matched at one junction end, which may reflect a read error. The chain carries TRBV29-1 and TRBJ1-2, with D perhaps TRBD1 (5 bases). Germline-derived CDR1 and CDR2 are SQVTM and ANQGSEA. The CDR3 has 14 residues. The CDR3: CRVGGGQGDYGYTF. The CDR3 bases are TGCCGCGTTGGGGGGGGTCAGGGAGACTATGGCTACACCTTC.

The chain combines TRBV7-2 with TRBJ1-3, with D perhaps TRBD1 (6 bases). This CDR3 comprises 14 residues. Germline V gene sequence: CDR1 SGHTA, CDR2 FQGNSA. With 0 bases removed from V and 10 bases from J, the gap between germline ends came to 13 bases. The CDR3 DNA follows: TGTGCCAGCAGCTTAGCGCCGCAGGGGTCGACCATATATTTT. It translates to CASSLAPQGSTIYF.

V gene TRBV5-5 combines with J gene TRBJ1-3; 7 nucleotides agree with TRBD1. This CDR3 has 15 residues. The trim removed 4 bases at V and 0 bases at J, leaving 4 bases unmatched. Per the germline V gene, CDR1 is SGHKS and CDR2 is YYEKEE (reference sequence). CDR3 nucleotide sequence: TGTGCCAGCAGCCTGGGACAGCTCTCTGGAAACACCATATATTTT. Residues: CASSLGQLSGNTIYF.

The rearrangement joins TRBV7-2 to TRBJ2-4; tentatively, D is TRBD1 (5 bases). This CDR3 contains 17 residues. Germline CDR1 and CDR2: SGHTA and FQGNSA. V was clipped by 1 base and J by 0 bases, with 13 bases between them. The CDR3, as DNA: TGTGCCAGCAGCTTAGTTCAGGGCGTTCGAGCCAAAAACATTCAGTACTTC. It translates to CASSLVQGVRAKNIQYF.

V and J are TRBV7-2 and TRBJ2-1; no firm D call. Looked up from germline, CDR1 is SGHTA and CDR2 is FQGNSA. V shed 2 bases and J shed 7 bases, with 6 bases lying between them. This CDR3 has 12 residues. CDR3 sequence reads: CASSLRGNEQFF. CDR3 sequence (DNA): TGTGCCAGCAGCTTACGTGGGAATGAGCAGTTCTTC.

The gene calls are TRBV13 and TRBJ2-7, with TRBD2 matching 13 bases. This CDR3 has 14 residues. The germline V gene encodes CDR1 PRHDT and CDR2 FYEKMQ (reference sequence). Trimming at V came to 6 bases and at J to 7 bases, leaving 6 bases not matched to a gene. DNA for the CDR3: TGTGCCAGCAGTTCCCCGGGACTAGCGGGAGAGCAGTACGTC. It codes for CASSSPGLAGEQYV.

This clone was observed a few times. The chain has TRBV7-3 and TRBJ2-3, with D possibly matching TRBD2 (6 bases). Per the germline V gene, CDR1 is SGHTA and CDR2 is FQGTGA. This CDR3 is built from 15 residues. The germline V and J ends were trimmed by 4 bases and 6 bases, with 17 bases remaining between them. The CDR3 here is CASSYFPDLADTQYF. The CDR3 DNA reads TGTGCCAGCAGCTACTTCCCAGACCTAGCGGATACGCAGTATTTT.

The chain has TRBV28 and TRBJ1-5; TRBD1 matches at 9 bases. V shed 2 bases, J shed 6 bases, and the junction held 8 bases outside the gene matches. This CDR3 comprises 16 residues. Germline V CDR1 and CDR2: MDHEN, SYDVKM. The CDR3 loop reads CASSLGGTGRVQPQHF. The CDR3 DNA reads as TGTGCCAGCAGTTTAGGGGGGACAGGGCGGGTTCAGCCCCAGCATTTT.